The subject of this entry is one TCR beta chain. What it recognizes is unknown. Here immunoSEQ multiplex PCR was the method, and the copy in TCRdb shows in-frame clones only, minus some. Of around 70,000 clones listed, more than 85% are singletons. The data are from a study of a mutant IDH1 vaccine in newly diagnosed glioma. Time point: week 35, safety follow-up. Each dose delivered 300 ug of mutant IDH1 20-mer peptide subcutaneously with imiquimod. Patients came in for eight vaccinations, in weeks 1, 3, 5, 7, 11, 15, 19 and 23. The specimen comprised PBMCs, sampled from a glioma patient whose treatment included an IDH1 peptide vaccine. This receptor was identified in a man between 25 and 39 years old with glioma.

CDR3 protein: CASSLDRARPQHF. For the CDR3, the DNA is TGTGCCAGCAGCTTAGATCGAGCAAGGCCCCAGCATTTT. V is TRBV11-2 and J is TRBJ1-5; D unresolved. The V gene's germline CDR1 is SGHAT and CDR2 FQNNGV. With 0 bases removed from V and 9 bases from J, the gap between germline ends came to 9 bases. CDR3 length: 13 amino acids.